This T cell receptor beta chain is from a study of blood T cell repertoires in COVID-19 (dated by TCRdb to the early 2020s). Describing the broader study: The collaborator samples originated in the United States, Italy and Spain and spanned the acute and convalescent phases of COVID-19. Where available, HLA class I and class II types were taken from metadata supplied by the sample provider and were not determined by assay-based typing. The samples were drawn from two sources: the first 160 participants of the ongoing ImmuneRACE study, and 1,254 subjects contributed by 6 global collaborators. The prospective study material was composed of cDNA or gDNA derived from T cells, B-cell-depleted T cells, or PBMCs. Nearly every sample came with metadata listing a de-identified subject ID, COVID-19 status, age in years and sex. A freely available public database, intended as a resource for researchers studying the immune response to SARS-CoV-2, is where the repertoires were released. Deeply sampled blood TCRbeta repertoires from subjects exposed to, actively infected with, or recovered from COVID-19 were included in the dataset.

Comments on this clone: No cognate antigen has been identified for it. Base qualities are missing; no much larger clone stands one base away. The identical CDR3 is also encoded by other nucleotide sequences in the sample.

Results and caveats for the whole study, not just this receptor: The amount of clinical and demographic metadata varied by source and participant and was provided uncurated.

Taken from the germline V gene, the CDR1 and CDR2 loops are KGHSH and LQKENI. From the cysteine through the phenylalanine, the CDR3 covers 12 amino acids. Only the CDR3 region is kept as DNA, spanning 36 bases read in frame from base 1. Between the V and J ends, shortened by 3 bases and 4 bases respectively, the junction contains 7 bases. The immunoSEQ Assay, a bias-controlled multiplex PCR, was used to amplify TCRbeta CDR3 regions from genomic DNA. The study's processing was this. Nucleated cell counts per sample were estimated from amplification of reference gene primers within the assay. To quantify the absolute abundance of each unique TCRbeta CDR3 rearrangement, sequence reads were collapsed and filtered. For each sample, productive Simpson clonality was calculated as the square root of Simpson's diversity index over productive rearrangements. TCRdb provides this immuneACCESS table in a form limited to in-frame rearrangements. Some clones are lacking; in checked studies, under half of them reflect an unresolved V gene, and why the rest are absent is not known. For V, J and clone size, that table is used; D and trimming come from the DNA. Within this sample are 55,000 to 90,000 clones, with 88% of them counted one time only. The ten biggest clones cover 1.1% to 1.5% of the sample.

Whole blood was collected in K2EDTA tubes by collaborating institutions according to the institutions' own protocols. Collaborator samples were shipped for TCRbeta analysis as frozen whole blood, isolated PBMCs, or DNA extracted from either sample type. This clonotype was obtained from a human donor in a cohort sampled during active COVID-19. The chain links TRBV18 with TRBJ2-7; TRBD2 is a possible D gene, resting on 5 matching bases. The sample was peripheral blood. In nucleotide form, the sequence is TGTGCCAGCTCACCTGGAGGATACGAGCAGTACTTC. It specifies CASSPGGYEQYF.